The 10 T cell receptor beta chains reported below all come from one sample, sequenced in a study of CD8 T cells in Susac syndrome (dated by TCRdb to about 2019). The library was generated by the immunoSEQ multiplex PCR assay. RNA was extracted with the RNeasy kit and roughly 0.45 to 1 ug was reverse transcribed using random hexamers. TCRdb passed the public sequencing reads through fastp at Q25 and MiXCR, retaining productive beta sequences. CDR3 protein sequences are deduplicated, and each keeps its most common genes and DNA. The sample records 75,000 to 95,000 distinct CDR3 sequences, 90% to 95% of which are singletons. Jointly, the top ten make up 0.5% to 0.65% of the sample. The sample consisted of CD8+ T cells from PBMCs. Source of these receptors: a human donor with multiple sclerosis.

This chain uses TRBV5-4 with TRBJ2-7, with D hard to call. Germline CDR1 reads SGHNT; CDR2 reads YYREEE (reference sequence). The V gene lost 0 bases and the J gene lost 3 bases, with 4 bases spanning the gap. This CDR3 contains 12 residues. The DNA for the CDR3 is TGTGCCAGCAGCTTGGCGGACTACGAGCAGTACTTC. Its translation is CASSLADYEQYF.

This clonotype was observed a single time. This chain links TRBV7-2 with TRBJ2-7, with D possibly being TRBD1 or TRBD2 (5 bases each). With 5 bases removed from V and 2 bases from J, the gap between germline ends came to 16 bases. The CDR3 runs 15 residues. Germline V gene lookup returns CDR1 SGHTA and CDR2 FQGNSA. In nucleotides, the CDR3 is TGTGCCAGCAGCCCCCGCCGGGACGGCACCTACGAGCAGTACTTC. Amino acid sequence: CASSPRRDGTYEQYF.

Here the CDR3 reads CASSLGGTSTNIQYF. CDR3 sequence (DNA): TGTGCCAGCAGCTTGGGGGGGACATCGACAAACATTCAGTACTTC. The V gene is TRBV11-2, the J gene TRBJ2-4; weak D call: TRBD2 (7 bases). Looked up from germline, CDR1 is SGHAT and CDR2 is FQNNGV. This CDR3 comprises 15 residues. The V gene lost 3 bases and the J gene lost 6 bases, with 15 bases spanning the gap.

The chain links TRBV7-9 to TRBJ2-5; D not certain. CDR1 and CDR2 (germline): SEHNR, FQNEAQ (reference sequence). This CDR3 comprises 13 residues. V was cut by 8 bases and J by 1 base, with 11 bases left in between. CDR3 sequence reads: CASVAKTQETQYF. In DNA form, the CDR3 reads TGTGCCAGCGTCGCCAAAACCCAAGAGACCCAGTACTTC. Full variable domain (remainder filled in from reference TRBV7-9 and TRBJ2-5): DTGVSQNPRHKITKRGQNVTFRCDPISEHNRLYWYRQTLGQGPEFLTYFQNEAQLEKSRLLSDRFSAERPKGSFSTLEIQRTEQGDSAMYLCASVAKTQETQYFGPGTRLLVL.

V is TRBV7-6 and J is TRBJ2-5; D is unresolved. V was pared by 2 bases and J by 5 bases, with 9 bases between. Germline V gene data show CDR1 as SGHVS and CDR2 as FNYEAQ. The CDR3 has 13 residues. This chain's CDR3 is CASSLLVTETQYF. The CDR3, as DNA: TGTGCCAGCAGCTTATTGGTTACGGAGACCCAGTACTTC. The variable domain in full, completed from reference TRBV7-6 and TRBJ2-5, reads GAGVSQSPRYKVTKRGQDVALRCDPISGHVSLYWYRQALGQGPEFLTYFNYEAQQDKSGLPNDRFSAERPEGSISTLTIQRTEQRDSAMYRCASSLLVTETQYFGPGTRLLVL.

The V call is TRBV20-1, the J call TRBJ2-1; 10 nucleotides align to TRBD2. This CDR3 is built from 17 residues. Germline CDR1 is DFQATT and CDR2 is SNEGSKA (reference sequence). The trim removed 2 bases at V and 3 bases at J, leaving 10 bases unmatched. CDR3 DNA sequence: TGCAGTGCTAGACACCCCGAACTAGCGGGGATCTACAATGAGCAGTTCTTC. It translates to CSARHPELAGIYNEQFF.

J is TRBJ1-2 and V is TRBV11-1, with TRBD1 as a possible D gene (5 bases). Per germline, CDR1 SGHAT and CDR2 FQDESV (reference sequence). With 0 bases removed from V and 4 bases from J, the gap between germline ends came to 12 bases. There are 15 residues in the CDR3. The CDR3 nucleotides read TGTGCCAGCAGCTTAGCGGATGGGGGGACCTATGGCTACACCTTC. The encoded protein is CASSLADGGTYGYTF.

V is TRBV11-2 and J is TRBJ2-1; D unclear. CDR1 is SGHAT, CDR2 FQNNGV, per germline. V dropped 2 bases and J dropped 3 bases, with 17 bases sitting between them. CDR3 length: 17 amino acids. The CDR3 here is CASSLTSGLQYYNEQFF. In DNA form, the CDR3 reads TGTGCCAGCAGCTTAACCTCAGGCTTACAATACTACAATGAGCAGTTCTTC.

The chain couples TRBV7-9 to TRBJ2-2, with D perhaps matching TRBD2 (5 bases). This CDR3 has 16 amino acids. Germline CDR1 reads SEHNR; CDR2 reads FQNEAQ (reference sequence). The V end lost 4 bases, the J end lost 6 bases, and 18 bases lay between the germline ends. The chain's CDR3 is CASSSGEGLRAGELFF. Here the CDR3 DNA reads TGTGCCAGCAGCTCCGGAGAGGGTTTGAGGGCCGGGGAGCTGTTTTTT. Variable domain in full (rest from reference TRBV7-9 and TRBJ2-2): DTGVSQNPRHKITKRGQNVTFRCDPISEHNRLYWYRQTLGQGPEFLTYFQNEAQLEKSRLLSDRFSAERPKGSFSTLEIQRTEQGDSAMYLCASSSGEGLRAGELFFGEGSRLTVL.

V is TRBV13 and J is TRBJ1-4, with D possibly matching TRBD1 (5 bases). Germline CDR1 and CDR2: PRHDT and FYEKMQ (reference sequence). CDR3 length: 16 amino acids. V dropped 5 bases and J dropped 5 bases, with 18 bases sitting between them. The chain's CDR3 is CASSPGLPGVNEKLFF. DNA of the CDR3: TGTGCCAGCAGCCCGGGACTCCCGGGGGTCAATGAAAAACTGTTTTTT.